The 17 T cell receptor beta chains below all came from one sample that was sequenced in a study of OX40 agonist ivuxolimab in advanced cancers. Some clones are missing from TCRdb's copy, which holds only in-frame ones; the method was immunoSEQ multiplex PCR. The sample has 89,000 or so clones; around 88% are singletons. The sequences come from CD4+ or CD8+ T cells sorted from blood, collected in a trial of the OX40 agonist ivuxolimab. Source of these receptors: an adult with an advanced solid tumor such as melanoma, head and neck, liver or kidney cancer.

This clone appeared a single time. V and J are TRBV7-3 and TRBJ2-3; D uncertain. This CDR3 has 14 amino acids. V dropped 2 bases and J dropped 0 bases, with 6 bases sitting between them. Per the germline V gene, CDR1 is SGHTA and CDR2 is FQGTGA. The CDR3 nucleotides read TGTGCCAGCAGCTTAGTGGGGAGCACAGATACGCAGTATTTT. The encoded protein is CASSLVGSTDTQYF.

The chain is built from TRBV30 and TRBJ1-3, with unresolved D. Germline values: CDR1 GTSNPN, CDR2 SVGIG (reference sequence). The V end lost 4 bases, the J end lost 7 bases, and 11 bases lay between the germline ends. The CDR3 has 12 residues. This CDR3 reads CAWTTAGNTIYF. The CDR3 DNA follows: TGTGCCTGGACTACGGCGGGGAACACCATATATTTT.

The table lists this clone with a few counts. The chain combines TRBV19 with TRBJ2-7; possible D gene TRBD2, 6 bases. Looked up from germline, CDR1 is LNHDA and CDR2 is SQIVND (reference sequence). This CDR3 has 10 residues. V lost 6 bases and J lost 6, with 6 bases in between. CDR3 bases: TGTGCCAGTAGCGGGGGCGAGCAGTACTTC. It yields the protein CASSGGEQYF.

The genes are TRBV5-1 and TRBJ1-1, with D tentatively TRBD1 (5 bases). CDR1 is SGHRS, CDR2 YFSETQ, per germline. Trimming removed 4 bases from V and 4 bases from J, with 17 bases in between. The CDR3 contains 15 residues. The CDR3 loop is CASSRDGRSSTEAFF. As DNA, the CDR3 is TGCGCCAGCAGCCGGGACGGGCGGTCATCCACTGAAGCTTTCTTT.

J is TRBJ2-7 and V is TRBV5-5; TRBD1 or TRBD2 may be the D gene (5 bases each). Trimming took 3 bases from V and 4 from J, leaving 14 bases between them. Germline CDR1 is SGHKS and CDR2 is YYEKEE (reference sequence). The CDR3 spans 14 residues. The CDR3 region has the DNA TGTGCCAGCAGCTGGGCCGGGGCTAAATACGAGCAGTACTTC. Translating gives CASSWAGAKYEQYF.

This clone came up once. This sequence joins TRBV19 and TRBJ2-1, with TRBD2 matching 12 bases. CDR1 and CDR2 (germline): LNHDA, SQIVND (reference sequence). The CDR3 is 15 residues long. Losses at the gene ends were 10 bases for V and 4 bases for J; bases not matched to a gene: 8. Here the CDR3 reads CATAASGRAYNEQFF. CDR3 DNA: TGTGCCACAGCGGCTAGCGGGAGGGCATACAATGAGCAGTTCTTC.

V gene TRBV4-3 combines with J gene TRBJ2-1; 8 nucleotides agree with TRBD1. Germline V gene lookup returns CDR1 LGHNA and CDR2 YSLEER. The length of the CDR3 is 17 residues. V dropped 0 bases and J dropped 10; count of bases not matched to a gene: 14. Written as DNA, the CDR3 is TGCGCCAGCAGCCAAGATGGGACAGGCTCTCTGCCGCGAGAGCAGTTCTTC. It yields the protein CASSQDGTGSLPREQFF.

The gene calls are TRBV9 and TRBJ1-3; 8 nucleotides line up with TRBD1. The germline V gene has CDR1 SGDLS and CDR2 YYNGEE. The ends lost 4 bases at V and 0 bases at J; junction bases unmatched: 6. The CDR3 sequence is 16 residues long. The CDR3 spells CASSPGQARSGNTIYF. The DNA for the CDR3 is TGTGCCAGCAGCCCGGGACAGGCTCGCTCTGGAAACACCATATATTTT.

The genes are TRBV4-1 and TRBJ2-3, with TRBD1 as a possible D gene (7 bases). The V end was cut by 6 bases, the J end by 5 bases, with 21 bases between. In germline, CDR1 is MGHRA, CDR2 YSYEKL. The CDR3 has 16 residues. This CDR3 reads CASRTGVRGGGDTQYF. In nucleotides, the CDR3 is TGCGCCAGCAGAACAGGGGTGCGGGGCGGAGGAGATACGCAGTATTTT.

The rearrangement uses TRBV30 and TRBJ1-3; D is ambiguous. V was pared by 4 bases and J by 3 bases, with 16 bases between. The CDR3 totals 15 residues. Germline-derived CDR1 and CDR2 are GTSNPN and SVGIG (reference sequence). CDR3 loop: CAWIPRRRFGNTIYF. Written as DNA, the CDR3 is TGTGCCTGGATCCCCCGTCGGAGATTTGGAAACACCATATATTTT.

The genes are TRBV6-1 and TRBJ1-4, with D unclear. Trimming shortened V by 8 bases and J by 4 bases, and 17 bases separated the two germline ends. The CDR3 sequence is 15 residues long. Germline V gene lookup returns CDR1 MNHNS and CDR2 SASEGT. This CDR3 is CASSLSSNFNEKLFF. CDR3 nucleotide sequence: TGTGCCAGCTCTCTCAGCAGCAATTTTAATGAAAAACTGTTTTTT.

This clone was observed a few times. The DNA of the CDR3 is TGTGCCATCAGTGAGGACAGGGACTATGGCTACACCTTC. Amino acid sequence: CAISEDRDYGYTF. This sequence joins TRBV10-3 and TRBJ1-2; 7 bases are a match to TRBD1. Germline V gives CDR1 ENHRY, CDR2 SYGVKD. The CDR3 sequence is 13 residues long. Trimming removed 2 bases from V and 3 bases from J; junction bases left unmatched: 0.

This rearrangement joins TRBV5-5 to TRBJ2-6; D unclear. The CDR3 length is 15 residues. V was clipped by 5 bases and J by 0 bases, with 9 bases between them. Germline V gene lookup returns CDR1 SGHKS and CDR2 YYEKEE (reference sequence). CDR3 loop: CASSHTSSGANVLTF. As DNA, the CDR3 is TGTGCCAGCAGTCATACATCCTCTGGGGCCAACGTCCTGACTTTC.

V gene TRBV2 combines with J gene TRBJ2-3; D is unresolved. The germline CDR1 and CDR2 sequences are SNHLY and FYNNEI. The CDR3 length is 12 residues. Deletions cut 4 bases from V and 3 bases from J, with 5 bases between. The CDR3 DNA is TGTGCCAGCAGTGTGGCGACAGATACGCAGTATTTT. Protein: CASSVATDTQYF.

This chain uses TRBV5-4 with TRBJ2-3, with TRBD2 matching over 9 bases. The CDR3 loop spans 15 amino acids. The germline CDR1 and CDR2 sequences are SGHNT and YYREEE (reference sequence). The V segment lost 4 bases and the J segment 1 base; nucleotides outside the gene matches: 4. The CDR3 reads CASSTRTSGTDTQYF. The CDR3 bases are TGTGCCAGCAGCACGCGGACTAGCGGCACAGATACGCAGTATTTT.

Details on this clone: Sequence at one end of the junction differs from germline and may be a read error. In nucleotides, the CDR3 is TGTGCCAGCAGTTTATTCGGGGAATTTTTTTTC. This codes for CASSLFGEFFF. The chain joins TRBV27 to TRBJ2-7, with a possible D match to TRBD2 (5 bases). This CDR3 contains 11 residues. The V gene's germline CDR1 is MNHEY and CDR2 SMNVEV (reference sequence).

The chain carries TRBV5-1 and TRBJ2-7; possibly TRBD1 for D (5 bases). Trimming cost V 4 bases and J 8 bases, with 16 bases left between them. Per germline, CDR1 SGHRS and CDR2 YFSETQ. This CDR3 spans 13 amino acids. The CDR3: CASSPQDKAKQYF. DNA for the CDR3: TGCGCCAGCAGCCCCCAGGACAAGGCGAAGCAGTACTTC.